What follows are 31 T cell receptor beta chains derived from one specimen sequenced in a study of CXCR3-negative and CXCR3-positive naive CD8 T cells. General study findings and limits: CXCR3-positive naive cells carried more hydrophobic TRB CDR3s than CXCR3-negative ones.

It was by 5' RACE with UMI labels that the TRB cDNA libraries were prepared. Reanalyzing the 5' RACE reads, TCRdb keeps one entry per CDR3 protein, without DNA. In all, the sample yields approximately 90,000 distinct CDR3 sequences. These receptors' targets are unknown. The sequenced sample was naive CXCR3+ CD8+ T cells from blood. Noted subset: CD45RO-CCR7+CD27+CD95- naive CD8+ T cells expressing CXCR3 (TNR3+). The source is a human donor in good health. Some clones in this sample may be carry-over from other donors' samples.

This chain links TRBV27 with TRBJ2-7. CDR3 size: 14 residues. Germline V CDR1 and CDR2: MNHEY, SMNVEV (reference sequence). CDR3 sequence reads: CASSLSFSSYEQYF.

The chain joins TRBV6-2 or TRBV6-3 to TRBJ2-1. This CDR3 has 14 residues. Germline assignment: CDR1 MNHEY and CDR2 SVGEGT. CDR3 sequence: CASSPFETHNEQFF.

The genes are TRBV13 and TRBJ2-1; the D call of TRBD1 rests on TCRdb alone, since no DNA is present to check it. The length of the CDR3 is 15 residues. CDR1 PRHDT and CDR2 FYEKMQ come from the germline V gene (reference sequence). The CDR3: CASSPGLSSYNEQFF.

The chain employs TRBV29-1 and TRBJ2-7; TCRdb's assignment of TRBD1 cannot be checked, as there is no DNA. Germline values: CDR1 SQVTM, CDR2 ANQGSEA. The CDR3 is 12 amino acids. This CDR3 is CSVEIDSYEQYF.

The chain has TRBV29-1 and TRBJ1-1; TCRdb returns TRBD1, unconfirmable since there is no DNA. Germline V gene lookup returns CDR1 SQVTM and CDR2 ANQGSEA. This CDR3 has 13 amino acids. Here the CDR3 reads CSVEIGRTTEAFF.

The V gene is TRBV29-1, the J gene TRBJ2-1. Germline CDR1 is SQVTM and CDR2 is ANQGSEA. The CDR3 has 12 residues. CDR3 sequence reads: CSVDFTYNEQFF.

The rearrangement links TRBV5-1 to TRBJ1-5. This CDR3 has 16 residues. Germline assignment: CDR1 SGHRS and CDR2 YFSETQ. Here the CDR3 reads CASSLAPGGFNQPQHF.

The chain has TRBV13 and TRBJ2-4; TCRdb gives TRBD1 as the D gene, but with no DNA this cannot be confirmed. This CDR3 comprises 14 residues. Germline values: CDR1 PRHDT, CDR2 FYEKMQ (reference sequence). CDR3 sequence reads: CASSFPGNRNIQYF.

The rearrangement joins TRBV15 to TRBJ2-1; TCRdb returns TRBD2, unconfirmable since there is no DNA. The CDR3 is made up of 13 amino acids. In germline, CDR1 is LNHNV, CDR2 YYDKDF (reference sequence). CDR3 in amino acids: CATSNKRANEQFF.

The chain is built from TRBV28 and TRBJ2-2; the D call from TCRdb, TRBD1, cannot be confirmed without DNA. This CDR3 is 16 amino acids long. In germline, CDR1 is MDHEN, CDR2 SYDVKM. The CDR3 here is CASSSDREGVTGELFF.

This chain's CDR3 is CATSRGRGRNTGELFF. The chain uses TRBV15 and TRBJ2-2; the D call from TCRdb, TRBD2, cannot be confirmed without DNA. The germline V gene has CDR1 LNHNV and CDR2 YYDKDF (reference sequence). The CDR3 extends over 16 amino acids.

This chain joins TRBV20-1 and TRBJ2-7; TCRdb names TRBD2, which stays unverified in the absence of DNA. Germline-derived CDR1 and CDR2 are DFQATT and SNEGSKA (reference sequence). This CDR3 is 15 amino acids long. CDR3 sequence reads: CSAIDWTSGSYEQYF.

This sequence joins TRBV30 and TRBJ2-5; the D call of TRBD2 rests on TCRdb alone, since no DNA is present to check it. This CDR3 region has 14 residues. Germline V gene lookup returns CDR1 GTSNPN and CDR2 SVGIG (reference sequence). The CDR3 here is CAWSVLAAQETQYF.

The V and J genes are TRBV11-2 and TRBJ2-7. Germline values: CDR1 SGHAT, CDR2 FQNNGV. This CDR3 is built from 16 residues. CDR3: CASSLDRSGGPYEQYF. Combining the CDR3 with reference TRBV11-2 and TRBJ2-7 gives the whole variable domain EAGVAQSPRYKIIEKRQSVAFWCNPISGHATLYWYQQILGQGPKLLIQFQNNGVVDDSQLPKDRFSAERLKGVDSTLKIQPAKLEDSAVYLCASSLDRSGGPYEQYFGPGTRLTVT.

CDR3 amino acids: CASSWGPTAEQYF. This chain joins TRBV13 and TRBJ2-7; TCRdb proposes TRBD1, but this gene call is untestable without DNA. This CDR3 region has 13 residues. Germline V gene data show CDR1 as PRHDT and CDR2 as FYEKMQ (reference sequence).

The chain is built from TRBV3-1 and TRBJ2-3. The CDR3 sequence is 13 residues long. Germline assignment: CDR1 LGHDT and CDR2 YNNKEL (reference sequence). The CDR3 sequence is CASSQQNTDTQYF.

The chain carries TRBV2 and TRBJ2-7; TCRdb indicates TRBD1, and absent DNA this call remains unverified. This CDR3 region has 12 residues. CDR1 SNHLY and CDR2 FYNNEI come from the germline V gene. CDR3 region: CASDRGTYEQYF.

The CDR3: CASSRWDRGLDEQYF. The chain joins TRBV7-2 to TRBJ2-7; TCRdb lists TRBD1, though no DNA is available to test this call. The CDR3 length is 15 residues. From germline, CDR1 is SGHTA and CDR2 FQGNSA.

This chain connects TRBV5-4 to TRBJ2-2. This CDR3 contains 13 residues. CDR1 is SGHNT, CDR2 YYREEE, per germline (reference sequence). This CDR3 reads CASSSDSTGELFF.

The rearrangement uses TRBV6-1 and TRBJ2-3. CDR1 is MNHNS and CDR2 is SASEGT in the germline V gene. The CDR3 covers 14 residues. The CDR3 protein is CASSMDLGTDTQYF.

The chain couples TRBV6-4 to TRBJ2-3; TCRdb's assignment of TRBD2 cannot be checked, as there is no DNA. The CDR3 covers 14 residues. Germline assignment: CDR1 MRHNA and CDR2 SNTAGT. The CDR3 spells CASSGTSRPDTQYF.

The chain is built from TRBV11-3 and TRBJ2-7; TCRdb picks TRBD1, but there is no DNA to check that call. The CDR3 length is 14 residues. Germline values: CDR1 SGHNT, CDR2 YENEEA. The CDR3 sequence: CASSPRGSSYEQYF.

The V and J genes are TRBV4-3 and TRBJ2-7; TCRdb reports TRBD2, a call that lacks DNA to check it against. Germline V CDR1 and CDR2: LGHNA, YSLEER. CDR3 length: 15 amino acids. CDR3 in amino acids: CASSQGGLAGDEQYF.

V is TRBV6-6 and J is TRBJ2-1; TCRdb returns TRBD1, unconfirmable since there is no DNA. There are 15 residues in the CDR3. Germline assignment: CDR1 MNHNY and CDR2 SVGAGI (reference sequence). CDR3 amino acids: CASSYTGQGYGEQFF.

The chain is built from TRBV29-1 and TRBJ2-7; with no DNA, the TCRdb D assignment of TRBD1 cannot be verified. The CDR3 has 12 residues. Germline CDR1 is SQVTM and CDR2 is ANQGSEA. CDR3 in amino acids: CSVGQGPLEQYF.

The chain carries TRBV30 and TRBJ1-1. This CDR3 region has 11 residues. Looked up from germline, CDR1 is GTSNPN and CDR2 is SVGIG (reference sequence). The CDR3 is CAWSFNTEAFF. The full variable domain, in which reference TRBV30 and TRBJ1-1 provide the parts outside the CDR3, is SQTIHQWPATLVQPVGSPLSLECTVEGTSNPNLYWYRQAAGRGLQLLFYSVGIGQISSEVPQNLSASRPQDRQFILSSKKLLLSDSGFYLCAWSFNTEAFFGQGTRLTVV.

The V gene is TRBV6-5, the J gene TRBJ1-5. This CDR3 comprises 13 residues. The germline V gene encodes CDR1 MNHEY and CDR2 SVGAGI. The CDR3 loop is CASAVRYNQPQHF.

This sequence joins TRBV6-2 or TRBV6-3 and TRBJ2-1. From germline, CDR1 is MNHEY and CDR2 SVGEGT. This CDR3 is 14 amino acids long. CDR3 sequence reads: CASSYSSSYNEQFF.

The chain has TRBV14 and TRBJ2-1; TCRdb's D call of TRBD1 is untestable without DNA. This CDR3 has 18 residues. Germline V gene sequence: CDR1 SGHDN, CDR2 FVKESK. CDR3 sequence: CASSQEPTWGALSAEQFF.

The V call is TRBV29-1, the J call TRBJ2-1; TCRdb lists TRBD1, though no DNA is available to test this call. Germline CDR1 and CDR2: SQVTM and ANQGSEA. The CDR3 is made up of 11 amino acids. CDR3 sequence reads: CSVVGRNIQFF.

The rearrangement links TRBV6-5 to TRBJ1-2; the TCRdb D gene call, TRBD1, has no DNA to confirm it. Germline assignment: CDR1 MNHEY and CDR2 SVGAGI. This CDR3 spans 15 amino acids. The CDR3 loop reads CASSPEGQGNYGYTF.